This is a list of T cell receptor beta chains from one sample in a study of T cell responses to AZD1222 COVID-19 vaccine. Sequencing used immunoSEQ multiplex PCR; TCRdb keeps in-frame clones, though not all of them. The sample yields 57,000 or so clones, more than 60% seen once. Sequences were derived from peripheral blood, sampled 28 days after the second AZD1222 dose. The receptors originated from an adult who received the AZD1222 COVID-19 vaccine. Both conserved end residues are part of each CDR3. Each record gives: J gene, clone size, V gene, D gene, CDR3 protein, CDR3 DNA. The D gene is left open where the match is weak. Some rows mark clone size as missing; the rest say once, few, many or name a class of expanded clone.

j_gene: TRBJ2-3; abundance: NA; v_gene: TRBV6-2/TRBV6-3; d_gene: TRBD1; CDR3aa: CASSYPILARTGAGTDTQYF; CDR3nt: TGTGCCAGCAGTTACCCGATCCTCGCAAGGACAGGGGCAGGCACAGATACGCAGTATTTT
j_gene: TRBJ2-7; abundance: NA; v_gene: TRBV2; d_gene: TRBD1; CDR3aa: CASSVEQGYEQYF; CDR3nt: TGTGCCAGCAGTGTGGAACAGGGGTACGAGCAGTACTTC
j_gene: TRBJ1-3; abundance: NA; v_gene: TRBV4-1; d_gene: NA; CDR3aa: CASSQDRQIGNTIYF; CDR3nt: TGCGCCAGCAGCCAAGATCGGCAGATTGGAAACACCATATATTTT
j_gene: TRBJ1-3; abundance: many; v_gene: TRBV19; d_gene: NA; CDR3aa: CASRVAASGNTIYF; CDR3nt: TGTGCCAGTAGGGTGGCAGCCTCTGGAAACACCATATATTTT
j_gene: TRBJ1-1; abundance: few; v_gene: TRBV19; d_gene: NA; CDR3aa: CASNPTAVMNTEAFF; CDR3nt: TGTGCCAGTAACCCGACAGCAGTGATGAACACTGAAGCTTTCTTT
j_gene: TRBJ2-7; abundance: NA; v_gene: TRBV6-5; d_gene: NA; CDR3aa: CASNIQGYEQYF; CDR3nt: TGTGCCAGCAATATACAGGGCTACGAGCAGTACTTC
j_gene: TRBJ1-5; abundance: NA; v_gene: TRBV6-5; d_gene: NA; CDR3aa: CASSEGGLGQPQHF; CDR3nt: TGTGCCAGCAGCGAGGGGGGTTTAGGTCAGCCCCAGCATTTT
j_gene: TRBJ1-5; abundance: NA; v_gene: TRBV30; d_gene: NA; CDR3aa: CAWTRGGIQPQHF; CDR3nt: TGTGCCTGGACCCGGGGCGGGATTCAGCCCCAGCATTTT
j_gene: TRBJ1-1; abundance: few; v_gene: TRBV4-2; d_gene: NA; CDR3aa: CASSLSTENTEAFF; CDR3nt: TGTGCCAGCAGCCTCTCGACTGAGAACACTGAAGCTTTCTTT
j_gene: TRBJ2-7; abundance: NA; v_gene: TRBV27; d_gene: TRBD1; CDR3aa: CASSLGTGGHEQYF; CDR3nt: TGTGCCAGCAGCCTCGGGACAGGTGGCCACGAGCAGTACTTC
j_gene: TRBJ2-1; abundance: few; v_gene: TRBV19; d_gene: NA; CDR3aa: CASVRDGSSYNEQFF; CDR3nt: TGTGCCAGCGTCCGGGACGGGAGCTCCTACAATGAGCAGTTCTTC
j_gene: TRBJ2-2; abundance: NA; v_gene: TRBV6-2/TRBV6-3; d_gene: NA; CDR3aa: CASSYRRRNGELFF; CDR3nt: TGTGCCAGCAGTTACAGACGGAGGAACGGGGAGCTGTTTTTT
j_gene: TRBJ1-2; abundance: NA; v_gene: TRBV6-5; d_gene: NA; CDR3aa: CASNTGKDYGYTF; CDR3nt: TGTGCCAGCAATACAGGGAAGGACTATGGCTACACCTTC
j_gene: TRBJ1-6; abundance: NA; v_gene: TRBV7-8; d_gene: NA; CDR3aa: CASSSPRGAGPGGSPLHF; CDR3nt: TGTGCCAGCAGCTCCCCCCGGGGTGCGGGACCGGGAGGTTCACCCCTCCACTTT
j_gene: TRBJ1-2; abundance: NA; v_gene: TRBV4-1; d_gene: NA; CDR3aa: CASSLGDGLYGYTF; CDR3nt: TGCGCCAGCAGCCTCGGGGACGGCTTATATGGCTACACCTTC
j_gene: TRBJ1-5; abundance: NA; v_gene: TRBV6-5; d_gene: TRBD1; CDR3aa: CASTNGQAQPQHF; CDR3nt: TGTGCCAGCACCAACGGACAGGCGCAGCCCCAGCATTTT
j_gene: TRBJ1-2; abundance: few; v_gene: TRBV12-5; d_gene: TRBD1; CDR3aa: CASVQGGGGRYTF; CDR3nt: TGTGCTAGTGTTCAGGGGGGAGGCGGTCGCTACACCTTC
j_gene: TRBJ1-5; abundance: NA; v_gene: TRBV29-1; d_gene: NA; CDR3aa: CSARDQNQPQHF; CDR3nt: TGCAGCGCCCGGGACCAAAATCAGCCCCAGCATTTT
j_gene: TRBJ1-1; abundance: few; v_gene: TRBV5-5; d_gene: NA; CDR3aa: CASSKQAAEMEAFF; CDR3nt: TGTGCCAGCAGTAAACAGGCGGCCGAAATGGAAGCTTTCTTT
j_gene: TRBJ1-1; abundance: NA; v_gene: TRBV5-6; d_gene: NA; CDR3aa: CASSNYDSLILNTEAFF; CDR3nt: TGTGCCAGCTCGAACTATGACAGTCTAATTTTGAACACTGAAGCTTTCTTT
j_gene: TRBJ2-3; abundance: NA; v_gene: TRBV18; d_gene: TRBD2; CDR3aa: CASSSTGGHDTQYF; CDR3nt: TGTGCCAGCTCATCTACGGGGGGGCACGATACGCAGTATTTT
j_gene: TRBJ1-6; abundance: NA; v_gene: TRBV10-3; d_gene: NA; CDR3aa: CAIRRERTYNSPLHF; CDR3nt: TGTGCCATCAGAAGGGAACGGACTTATAATTCACCCCTCCACTTT
j_gene: TRBJ1-5; abundance: once; v_gene: TRBV5-1; d_gene: NA; CDR3aa: CASSPDGTDYSNQPQHF; CDR3nt: TGCGCCAGCAGCCCTGATGGGACGGACTATAGCAATCAGCCCCAGCATTTT
j_gene: TRBJ2-4; abundance: NA; v_gene: TRBV5-1; d_gene: NA; CDR3aa: CASSLGGRKNIQYF; CDR3nt: TGCGCCAGCAGCTTGGGGGGGCGGAAAAACATTCAGTACTTC
j_gene: TRBJ2-3; abundance: NA; v_gene: TRBV28; d_gene: NA; CDR3aa: CASSLISGGATDTQYF; CDR3nt: TGTGCCAGCAGTTTAATCAGCGGAGGAGCCACAGATACGCAGTATTTT
j_gene: TRBJ2-3; abundance: NA; v_gene: TRBV6-5; d_gene: TRBD2; CDR3aa: CASSYSRSGGWDTQYF; CDR3nt: TGTGCCAGCAGTTACTCGAGAAGCGGGGGGTGGGATACGCAGTATTTT
j_gene: TRBJ1-1; abundance: NA; v_gene: TRBV21-1; d_gene: NA; CDR3aa: CASSRGLRGSTEAFF; CDR3nt: TGTGCCAGCAGCCGGGGGTTGAGGGGGTCCACTGAAGCTTTCTTT
j_gene: TRBJ1-6; abundance: NA; v_gene: TRBV5-1; d_gene: TRBD1; CDR3aa: CASSPGDRDISPLHF; CDR3nt: TGCGCCAGCAGCCCAGGGGACAGAGATATTTCACCCCTCCACTTT
j_gene: TRBJ1-3; abundance: NA; v_gene: TRBV27; d_gene: NA; CDR3aa: CVTRSSGNTIYF; CDR3nt: TGTGTCACCAGGAGCTCTGGAAACACCATATATTTT
j_gene: TRBJ2-2; abundance: NA; v_gene: TRBV7-2; d_gene: NA; CDR3aa: CASSLGIDNTGELFF; CDR3nt: TGTGCCAGCAGCTTAGGAATCGATAACACCGGGGAGCTGTTTTTT
j_gene: TRBJ1-1; abundance: NA; v_gene: TRBV9; d_gene: NA; CDR3aa: CASSVTGEGGTEAFF; CDR3nt: TGTGCCAGCAGCGTCACGGGTGAAGGAGGCACTGAAGCTTTCTTT
j_gene: TRBJ1-3; abundance: NA; v_gene: TRBV6-1; d_gene: TRBD1; CDR3aa: CASSAPSGGSGNTIYF; CDR3nt: TGTGCCAGCAGTGCCCCGTCAGGGGGCTCTGGAAACACCATATATTTT
j_gene: TRBJ1-2; abundance: NA; v_gene: TRBV28; d_gene: NA; CDR3aa: CASTVGTSYGYTF; CDR3nt: TGTGCCAGCACTGTGGGGACAAGCTATGGCTACACCTTC
j_gene: TRBJ1-6; abundance: NA; v_gene: TRBV4-2; d_gene: TRBD1; CDR3aa: CASSLQGDNSPLHF; CDR3nt: TGTGCCAGCAGCCTGCAGGGGGATAATTCACCCCTCCACTTT
j_gene: TRBJ1-2; abundance: NA; v_gene: TRBV5-6; d_gene: TRBD1; CDR3aa: CASSEGQGYGYTF; CDR3nt: TGTGCCAGCAGCGAGGGACAGGGATATGGCTACACCTTC
j_gene: TRBJ2-7; abundance: NA; v_gene: TRBV12-3/TRBV12-4; d_gene: NA; CDR3aa: CASSPKGGEQYF; CDR3nt: TGTGCCAGCAGTCCCAAAGGGGGCGAGCAGTACTTC
j_gene: TRBJ2-3; abundance: once; v_gene: TRBV4-2; d_gene: NA; CDR3aa: CASSHSGRGTDTQYF; CDR3nt: TGTGCCAGCAGCCATTCGGGCAGGGGAACAGATACGCAGTATTTT
j_gene: TRBJ1-2; abundance: NA; v_gene: TRBV6-5; d_gene: TRBD1; CDR3aa: CASKTTGGSYYGYTF; CDR3nt: TGTGCCAGCAAAACGACAGGGGGCAGTTACTATGGCTACACCTTC
j_gene: TRBJ1-3; abundance: few; v_gene: TRBV18; d_gene: NA; CDR3aa: CASSPKPQSSGNTIYF; CDR3nt: TGTGCCAGCTCACCAAAGCCCCAGAGCTCTGGAAACACCATATATTTT
j_gene: TRBJ2-3; abundance: NA; v_gene: TRBV5-1; d_gene: TRBD2; CDR3aa: CASTLSGGDGDTQYF; CDR3nt: TGCGCCAGCACGCTCAGCGGGGGGGATGGAGATACGCAGTATTTT
j_gene: TRBJ1-2; abundance: few; v_gene: TRBV6-2/TRBV6-3; d_gene: NA; CDR3aa: CASSYSGGGGYTF; CDR3nt: TGTGCCAGCAGTTACTCCGGGGGCGGAGGCTACACCTTC
j_gene: TRBJ1-6; abundance: NA; v_gene: TRBV4-1; d_gene: NA; CDR3aa: CASSQAGLSSYNSPLHF; CDR3nt: TGCGCCAGCAGCCAAGCAGGGCTAAGCTCCTATAATTCACCCCTCCACTTT
j_gene: TRBJ2-7; abundance: NA; v_gene: TRBV9; d_gene: TRBD1; CDR3aa: CASSVGYGTGGFYEQYF; CDR3nt: TGTGCCAGCAGCGTAGGTTACGGGACAGGGGGATTCTACGAGCAGTACTTC
j_gene: TRBJ1-1; abundance: NA; v_gene: TRBV5-5; d_gene: NA; CDR3aa: CASSFSENTEAFF; CDR3nt: TGTGCCAGCAGCTTCTCAGAGAACACTGAAGCTTTCTTT
j_gene: TRBJ2-5; abundance: NA; v_gene: TRBV7-2; d_gene: NA; CDR3aa: CASSLVNRGAKVETQYF; CDR3nt: TGTGCCAGCAGCTTAGTTAATAGGGGGGCCAAGGTGGAGACCCAGTACTTC
j_gene: TRBJ2-5; abundance: few; v_gene: TRBV3-1/TRBV3-2; d_gene: TRBD2; CDR3aa: CASSQQAGHQETQYF; CDR3nt: TGTGCCAGCAGCCAACAAGCGGGGCACCAAGAGACCCAGTACTTC
j_gene: TRBJ1-1; abundance: NA; v_gene: TRBV30; d_gene: TRBD1; CDR3aa: CAWIKFLGTDTEAFF; CDR3nt: TGTGCCTGGATTAAGTTTTTGGGGACAGACACTGAAGCTTTCTTT